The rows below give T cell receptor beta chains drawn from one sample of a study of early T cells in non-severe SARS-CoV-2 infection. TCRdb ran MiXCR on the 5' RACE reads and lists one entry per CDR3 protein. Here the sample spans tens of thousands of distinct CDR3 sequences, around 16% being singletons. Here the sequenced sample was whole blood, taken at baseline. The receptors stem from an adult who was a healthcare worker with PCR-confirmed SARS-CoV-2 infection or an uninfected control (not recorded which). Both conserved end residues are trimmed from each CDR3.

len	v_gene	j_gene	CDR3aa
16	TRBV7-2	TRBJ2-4	ASSSPRASGGALNIQY
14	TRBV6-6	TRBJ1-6	ASSYSRGSSNSPLH
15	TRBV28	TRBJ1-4	ASSPSHRGTSPGKLF
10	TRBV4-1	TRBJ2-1	ASGYRGDEQF
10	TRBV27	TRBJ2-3	ASGGFADTQY
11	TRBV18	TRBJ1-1	ASYSAQNTEAF
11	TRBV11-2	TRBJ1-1	ASSIGRNTEAF
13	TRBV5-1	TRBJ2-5	ASSPEASGRETQY
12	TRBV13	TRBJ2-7	ASSPAGTRYEQY
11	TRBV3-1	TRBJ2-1	ASSRVRDNEQF
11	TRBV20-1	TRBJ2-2	SAADPNTGELF
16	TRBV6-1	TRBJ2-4	ASSDGGSGGLAKNIQY
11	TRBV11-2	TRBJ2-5	ASSLAGPETQY
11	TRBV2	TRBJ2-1	ASYGGRDNEQF
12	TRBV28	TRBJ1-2	ASTSRQTLYGYT
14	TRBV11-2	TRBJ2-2	ASSLALTSGDGELF
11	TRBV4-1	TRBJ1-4	ASSQWRGEKLF
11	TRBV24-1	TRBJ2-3	ATSDLAEDTQY
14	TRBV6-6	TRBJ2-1	ASSLSGRTSYNEQF
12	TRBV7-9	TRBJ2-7	ASSRGTDHYEQY
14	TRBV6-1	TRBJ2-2	ASSEAFVRSGGELF
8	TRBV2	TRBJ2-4	ASSVDIQY
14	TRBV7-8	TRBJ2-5	ASSLVASGGQETQY
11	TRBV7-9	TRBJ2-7	ASSLQQGYEQY
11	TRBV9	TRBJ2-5	ASSDSGGETQY
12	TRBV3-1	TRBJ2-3	ASSFRQGADTQY
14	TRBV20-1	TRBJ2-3	SATKQQGSSTDTQY
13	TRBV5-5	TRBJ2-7	ASSPHGTGVYEQY
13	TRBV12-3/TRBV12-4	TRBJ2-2	ASSLVAGITGELF
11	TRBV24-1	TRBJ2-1	ATSDDDRGEQF
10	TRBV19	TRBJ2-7	ASTSGRNEQY
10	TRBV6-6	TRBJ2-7	AIRQGPHEQY